This entry concerns a single T cell receptor beta chain. The antigen remains undetermined. The sample originates from a study of T cell responses to AZD1222 COVID-19 vaccine. Across the whole study: Second-dose intervals near 4 or 12 weeks were combined. Overall study findings and caveats: Among the donors, most were white British and more were female, and clonal diversity was possibly underestimated. Spike-specific TCR breadth and depth went up after people got two AZD1222 doses.

Some clones are missing from TCRdb's copy, which holds only in-frame ones; the method was immunoSEQ multiplex PCR. The sample has 85,000 to 100,000 clones, more than 80% seen once. Trimming pared 6 bases from V and 2 bases from J, leaving 8 bases between. The CDR3 length is 13 residues. The sequence derives from an adult in good health. The material sequenced was peripheral blood, taken on day 0 of AZD1222 vaccination. The genes are TRBV12-3 or TRBV12-4 and TRBJ1-5, with a weak D call TRBD1 (5 bases). CDR3 in DNA: TGTGCCAGCAGGGGGACGGGCAATCAGCCCCAGCATTTT. This sequence encodes CASRGTGNQPQHF.